This T cell receptor (beta chain) was documented in a study of vaccination and CD4 T cells after COVID-19. Study overall: The convalescents were made up of six males and four females, two of whom were Hispanic.

This clonotype has more than one count but fewer than ten. The antigen is unknown. Treatment specified: roughly ten-day PBMC culture with coronavirus spike peptide pools or control peptides (ViraFEST assay). With fresh IL-2 medium, half the medium was replaced on days 3 and 7. The CDR3 contains 19 residues. Germline CDR1 LNHDA, CDR2 SQIVND (reference sequence). V lost 2 bases and J lost 1; bases outside the gene matches: 12. An Oncomine TCR Beta short-read assay was used to sequence the DNA from cultured CD4+ T cells. TCRdb analysed the PCR reads with MiXCR anew, one entry per CDR3 protein. The sample yields roughly 17,000 distinct CDR3 sequences, roughly 23% seen once.

The chain employs TRBV19 and TRBJ2-3; 10 bases align to TRBD2. The sample comprised cultured CD4+ T cells from blood. The sequence came from a human donor with COVID-19. The CDR3 DNA reads as TGTGCCAGTAGTATATCCGCGCTAGCGGGGGAAATCCGCACAGATACGCAGTATTTT. It encodes CASSISALAGEIRTDTQYF. Supplemented by reference TRBV19 and TRBJ2-3, the full variable domain reads DGGITQSPKYLFRKEGQNVTLSCEQNLNHDAMYWYRQDPGQGLRLIYYSQIVNDFQKGDIAEGYSVSREKKESFPLTVTSAQKNPTAFYLCASSISALAGEIRTDTQYFGPGTRLTVL.